Listed here is a single TCR beta chain. Its antigen is still unknown. The Oncomine TCR Beta short-read assay sequenced DNA from cultured CD4+ T cells. Genomic DNA from cultured CD4+ T cells was extracted. MiXCR, run by TCRdb on the PCR reads, gives a single entry per CDR3 protein. The table has 11,000 to 15,000 distinct CDR3 sequences, roughly 34% seen once. Treatment here: approximately nine-day PBMC culture with coronavirus spike peptide pools or control peptides (ViraFEST assay). Trimming removed 4 bases at V and 1 base at J, with 8 bases between. This CDR3 has 13 residues. Looked up from germline, CDR1 is MNHEY and CDR2 is SVGAGI. The sample originates from a study of vaccination and CD4 T cells after COVID-19. Study-wide background: At a median approximately 71 days (range 14 to 241) after dose two, post-vaccine samples were obtained.

General study points: Detection of a median around 85% of reactive clones in convalescent patients was confined to the period after vaccination.

This sequence was found in a human donor with COVID-19. Sequenced material: cultured CD4+ T cells from blood. The chain joins TRBV6-5 to TRBJ2-7; no definite D call. The CDR3 region has the DNA TGTGCCAGCAGTTCGACAAGTTCCTACGAGCAGTACTTC. Protein product: CASSSTSSYEQYF.